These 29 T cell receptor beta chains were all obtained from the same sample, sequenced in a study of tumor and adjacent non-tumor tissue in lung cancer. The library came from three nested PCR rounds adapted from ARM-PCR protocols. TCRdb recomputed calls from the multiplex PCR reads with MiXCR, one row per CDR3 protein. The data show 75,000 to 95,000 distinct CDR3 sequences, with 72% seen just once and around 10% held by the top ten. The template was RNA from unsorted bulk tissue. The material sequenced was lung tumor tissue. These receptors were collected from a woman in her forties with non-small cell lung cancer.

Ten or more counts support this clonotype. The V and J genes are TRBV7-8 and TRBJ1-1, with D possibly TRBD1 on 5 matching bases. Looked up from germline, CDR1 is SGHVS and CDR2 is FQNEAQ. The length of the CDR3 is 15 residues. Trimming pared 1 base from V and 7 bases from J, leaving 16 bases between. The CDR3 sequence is CASSLVGGAIFEAFF. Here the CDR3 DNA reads TGTGCCAGCAGCTTAGTAGGTGGGGCGATTTTTGAAGCTTTCTTT.

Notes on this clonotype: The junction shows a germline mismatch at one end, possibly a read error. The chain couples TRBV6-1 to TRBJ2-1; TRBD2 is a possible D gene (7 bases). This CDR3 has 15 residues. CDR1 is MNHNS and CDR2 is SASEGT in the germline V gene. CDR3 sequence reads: CASSEAGGRINEQLF. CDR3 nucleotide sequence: TGTGCCAGCAGTGAAGCGGGGGGGCGGATCAATGAGCAGCTCTTC.

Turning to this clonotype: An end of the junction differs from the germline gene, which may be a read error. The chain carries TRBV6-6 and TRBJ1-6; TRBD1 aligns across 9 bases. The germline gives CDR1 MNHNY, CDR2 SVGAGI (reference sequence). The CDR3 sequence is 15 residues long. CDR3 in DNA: TGTGCTAGCACTTTAAGGACAGGGGAGTATTCACCCCTCCACTTT. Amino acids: CASTLRTGEYSPLHF.

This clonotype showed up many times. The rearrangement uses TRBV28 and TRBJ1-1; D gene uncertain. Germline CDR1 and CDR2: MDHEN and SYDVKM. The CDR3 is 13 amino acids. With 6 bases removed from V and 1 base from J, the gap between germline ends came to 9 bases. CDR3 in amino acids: CASRKVSNTEAFF. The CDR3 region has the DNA TGTGCCAGCAGAAAGGTTTCGAACACTGAAGCTTTCTTT.

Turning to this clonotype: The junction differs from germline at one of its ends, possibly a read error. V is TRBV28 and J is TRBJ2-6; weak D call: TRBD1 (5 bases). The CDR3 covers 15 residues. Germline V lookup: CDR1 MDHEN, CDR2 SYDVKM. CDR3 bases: TGTGCCAGAAGTCTGGAAGGTTCTGGGGCCAACATCCTGACTTTT. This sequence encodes CARSLEGSGANILTF.

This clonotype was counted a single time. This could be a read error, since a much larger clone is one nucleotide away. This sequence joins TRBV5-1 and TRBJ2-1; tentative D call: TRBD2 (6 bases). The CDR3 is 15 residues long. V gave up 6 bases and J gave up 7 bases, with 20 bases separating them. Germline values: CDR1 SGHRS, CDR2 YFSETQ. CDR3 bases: TGCGCCAGCAACAAGAGAGGGGAGGCAGGGAATGAGCAGTTCTTC. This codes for CASNKRGEAGNEQFF.

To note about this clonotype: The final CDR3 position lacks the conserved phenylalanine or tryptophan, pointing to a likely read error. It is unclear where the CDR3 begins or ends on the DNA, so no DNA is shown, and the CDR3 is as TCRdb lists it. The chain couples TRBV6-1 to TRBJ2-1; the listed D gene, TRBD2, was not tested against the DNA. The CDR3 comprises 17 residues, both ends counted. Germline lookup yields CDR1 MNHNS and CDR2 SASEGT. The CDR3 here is CASSIRSGGNSYNEQFS.

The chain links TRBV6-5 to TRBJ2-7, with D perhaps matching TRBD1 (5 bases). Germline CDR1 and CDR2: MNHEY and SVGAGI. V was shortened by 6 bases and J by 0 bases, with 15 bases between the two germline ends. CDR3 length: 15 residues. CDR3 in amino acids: CASRPNRPSSYEQYF. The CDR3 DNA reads TGTGCCAGCAGACCCAACAGGCCAAGCTCCTACGAGCAGTACTTC.

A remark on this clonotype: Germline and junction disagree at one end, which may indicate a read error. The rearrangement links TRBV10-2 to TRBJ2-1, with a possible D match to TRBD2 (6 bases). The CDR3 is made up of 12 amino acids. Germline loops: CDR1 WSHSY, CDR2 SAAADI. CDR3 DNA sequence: TGCACCAGCACTCGCGGGGACGACGGGCAATTCTTC. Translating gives CTSTRGDDGQFF.

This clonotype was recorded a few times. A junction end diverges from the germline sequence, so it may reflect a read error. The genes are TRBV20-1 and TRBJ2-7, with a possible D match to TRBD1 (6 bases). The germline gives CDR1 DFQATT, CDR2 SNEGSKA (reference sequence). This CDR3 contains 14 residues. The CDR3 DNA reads TGCAGTGCTATTGCCTGGCAGGGGAACTACGGGCAGTACTTC. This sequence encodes CSAIAWQGNYGQYF.

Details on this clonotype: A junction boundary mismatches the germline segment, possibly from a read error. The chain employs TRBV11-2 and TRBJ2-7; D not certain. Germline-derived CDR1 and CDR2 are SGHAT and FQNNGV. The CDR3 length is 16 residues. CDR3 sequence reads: CASSLVFRSSSYGQYF. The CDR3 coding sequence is TGCGCAAGCAGCTTAGTGTTTAGGTCGAGCTCCTACGGGCAGTACTTC. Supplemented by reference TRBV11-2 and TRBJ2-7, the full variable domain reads EAGVAQSPRYKIIEKRQSVAFWCNPISGHATLYWYQQILGQGPKLLIQFQNNGVVDDSQLPKDRFSAERLKGVDSTLKIQPAKLEDSAVYLCASSLVFRSSSYGQYFGPGTRLTVT.

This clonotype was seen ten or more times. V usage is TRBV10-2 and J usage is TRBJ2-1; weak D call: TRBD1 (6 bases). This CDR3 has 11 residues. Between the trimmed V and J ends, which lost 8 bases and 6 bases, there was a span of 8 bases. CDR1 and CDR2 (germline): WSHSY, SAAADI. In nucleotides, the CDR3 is TGCGCCAGCGGACAGACCAATGAGCAGTTCTTC. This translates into CASGQTNEQFF.

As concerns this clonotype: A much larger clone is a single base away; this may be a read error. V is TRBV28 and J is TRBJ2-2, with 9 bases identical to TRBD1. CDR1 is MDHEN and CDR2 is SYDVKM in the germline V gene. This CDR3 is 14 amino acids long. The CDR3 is CASSVTGGGGELLF. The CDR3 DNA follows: TGTGCCAGCAGTGTAACAGGGGGCGGCGGGGAGCTGCTTTTT.

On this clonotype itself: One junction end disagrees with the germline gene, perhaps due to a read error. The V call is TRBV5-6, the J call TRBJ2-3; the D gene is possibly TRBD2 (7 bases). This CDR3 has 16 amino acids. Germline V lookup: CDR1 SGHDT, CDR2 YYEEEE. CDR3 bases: TGTGCCAGCAGCCTAGCGGTGGTAGGGGACACAGATACGCATTATTTT. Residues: CASSLAVVGDTDTHYF.

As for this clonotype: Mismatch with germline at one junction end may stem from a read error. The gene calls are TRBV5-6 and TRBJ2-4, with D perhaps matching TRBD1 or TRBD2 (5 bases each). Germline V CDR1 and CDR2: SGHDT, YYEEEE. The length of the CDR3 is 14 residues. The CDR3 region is CANSMWGAKNIQYF. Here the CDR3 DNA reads TGTGCCAACAGCATGTGGGGGGCCAAAAACATTCAGTACTTC.

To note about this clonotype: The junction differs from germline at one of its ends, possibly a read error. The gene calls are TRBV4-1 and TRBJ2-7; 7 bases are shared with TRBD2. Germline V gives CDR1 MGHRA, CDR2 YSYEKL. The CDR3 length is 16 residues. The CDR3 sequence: CSSSQNPSAGVYEQYF. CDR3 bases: TGTTCCAGCAGCCAAAACCCGTCGGCGGGAGTCTACGAGCAGTACTTC.

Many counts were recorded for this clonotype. Written as DNA, the CDR3 is TGTGCCAGCAGTTACTCGTACAACTATGGCTACACCTTC. Translating it yields CASSYSYNYGYTF. The chain carries TRBV6-5 and TRBJ1-2; no firm D call. The CDR3 runs to 13 residues. Germline CDR1 and CDR2: MNHEY and SVGAGI. The ends were cut back, 0 bases at V and 2 bases at J, with 4 bases in the middle.

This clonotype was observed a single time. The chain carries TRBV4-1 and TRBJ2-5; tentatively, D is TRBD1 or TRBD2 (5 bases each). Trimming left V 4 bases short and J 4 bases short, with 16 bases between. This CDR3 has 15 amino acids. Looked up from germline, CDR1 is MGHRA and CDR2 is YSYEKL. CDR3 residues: CASSLGPGTGETQYF. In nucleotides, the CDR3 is TGCGCCAGCAGCCTGGGGCCAGGGACCGGAGAGACCCAGTACTTC.

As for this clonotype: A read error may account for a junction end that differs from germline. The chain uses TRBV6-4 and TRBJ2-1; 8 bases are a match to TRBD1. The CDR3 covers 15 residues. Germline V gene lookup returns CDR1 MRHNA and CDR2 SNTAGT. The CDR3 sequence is CARSDKRTGRNEQFF. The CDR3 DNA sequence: TGTGCCAGGAGTGACAAGAGGACAGGGAGAAATGAGCAGTTCTTC.

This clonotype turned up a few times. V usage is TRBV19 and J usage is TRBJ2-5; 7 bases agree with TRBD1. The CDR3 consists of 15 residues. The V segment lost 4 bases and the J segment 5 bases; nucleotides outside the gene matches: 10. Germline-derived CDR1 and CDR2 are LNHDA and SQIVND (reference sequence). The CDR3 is CASSTSGQMQETQYF. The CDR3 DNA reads TGTGCCAGTAGTACTTCGGGACAGATGCAGGAGACCCAGTACTTC.

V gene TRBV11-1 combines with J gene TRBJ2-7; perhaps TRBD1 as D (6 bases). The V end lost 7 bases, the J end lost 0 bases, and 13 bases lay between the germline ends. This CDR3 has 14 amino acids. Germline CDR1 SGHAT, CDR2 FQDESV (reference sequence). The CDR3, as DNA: TGTGCCAGCACCCGGGGACAAAACTCCTACGAGCAGTACTTC. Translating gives CASTRGQNSYEQYF. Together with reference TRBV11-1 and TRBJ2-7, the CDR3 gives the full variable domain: EAEVAQSPRYKITEKSQAVAFWCDPISGHATLYWYRQILGQGPELLVQFQDESVVDDSQLPKDRFSAERLKGVDSTLKIQPAELGDSAMYLCASTRGQNSYEQYFGPGTRLTVT.

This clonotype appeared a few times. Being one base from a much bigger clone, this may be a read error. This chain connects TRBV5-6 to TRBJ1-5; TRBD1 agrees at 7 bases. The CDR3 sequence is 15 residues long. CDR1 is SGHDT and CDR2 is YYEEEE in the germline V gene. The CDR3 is CANSLATGGNQPQHF. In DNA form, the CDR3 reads TGTGCCAACAGCTTGGCAACAGGGGGCAATCAGCCCCAGCATTTT.

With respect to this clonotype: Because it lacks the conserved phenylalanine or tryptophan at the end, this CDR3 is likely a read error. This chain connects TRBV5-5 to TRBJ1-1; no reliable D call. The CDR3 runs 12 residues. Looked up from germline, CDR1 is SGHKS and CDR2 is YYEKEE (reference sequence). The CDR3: CASRRSNTEAFL. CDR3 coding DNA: TGCGCGAGCAGGCGGTCGAACACTGAAGCTTTCTTG.

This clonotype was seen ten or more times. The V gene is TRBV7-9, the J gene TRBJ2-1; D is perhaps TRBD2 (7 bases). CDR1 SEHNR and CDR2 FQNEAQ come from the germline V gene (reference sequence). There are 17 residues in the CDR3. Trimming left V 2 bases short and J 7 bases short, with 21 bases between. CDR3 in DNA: TGTGCCAGCAGCTTAAAGGGGGGGGCTAGCGGCGGGAATGAGCAGTTCTTC. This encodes CASSLKGGASGGNEQFF.

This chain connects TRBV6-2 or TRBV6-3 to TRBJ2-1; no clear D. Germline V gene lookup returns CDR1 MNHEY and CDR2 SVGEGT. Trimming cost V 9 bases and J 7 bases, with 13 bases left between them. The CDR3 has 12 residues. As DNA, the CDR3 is TGTGCCAGGAGCCACTATGGTAATGAGCAGTTCTTC. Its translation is CARSHYGNEQFF.

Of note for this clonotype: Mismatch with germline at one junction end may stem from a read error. The CDR3, as DNA: TGTGCCAGCAGCTTGGGGGGCCTCAACAATGAGCGGTTCTTT. Translating it yields CASSLGGLNNERFF. The chain carries TRBV5-5 and TRBJ2-1, with D perhaps assigned TRBD1 or TRBD2 (5 bases each). Germline-derived CDR1 and CDR2 are SGHKS and YYEKEE (reference sequence). The CDR3 has 14 amino acids.

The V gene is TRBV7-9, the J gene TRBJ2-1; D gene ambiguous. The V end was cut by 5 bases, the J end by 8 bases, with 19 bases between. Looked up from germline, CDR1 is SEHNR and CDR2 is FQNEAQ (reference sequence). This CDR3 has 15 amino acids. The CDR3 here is CASSQVGSNRHEQFF. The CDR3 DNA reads TGTGCCAGCAGCCAGGTGGGGTCTAATAGGCATGAGCAGTTCTTC.

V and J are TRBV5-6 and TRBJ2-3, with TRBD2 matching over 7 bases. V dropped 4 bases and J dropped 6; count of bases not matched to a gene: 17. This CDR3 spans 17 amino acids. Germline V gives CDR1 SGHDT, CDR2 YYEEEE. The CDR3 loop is CASSPASSGGLADTQYF. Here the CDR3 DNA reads TGTGCCAGCAGCCCCGCCTCTAGCGGTGGTCTGGCGGATACGCAGTATTTT.

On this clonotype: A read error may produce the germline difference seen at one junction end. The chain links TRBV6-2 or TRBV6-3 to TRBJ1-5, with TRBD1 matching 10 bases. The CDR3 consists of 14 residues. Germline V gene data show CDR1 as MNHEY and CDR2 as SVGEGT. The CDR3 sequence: CARETGGVYQPQHF. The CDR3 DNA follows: TGTGCCAGGGAGACAGGGGGCGTCTATCAGCCCCAACATTTT.